Following are 28 T cell receptor beta chains from one sample sequenced in a study of T cells in Graves' hyperthyroidism and ophthalmopathy. RNA transcripts were the template for amplifying TCR beta CDR3 regions. With the HTBI primer set, the TCR CDR3 went through a first round of RT-PCR. Each CDR3 protein gets one entry after TCRdb re-called the multiplex PCR reads with MiXCR. The top ten hold approximately 29% of the sample, which has more than 350,000 distinct CDR3 sequences, about 15% seen once. The sequenced sample was blood. Receptor source: a woman aged 25 to 39 with Graves' hyperthyroidism.

This clonotype has at least ten counts. The gene calls are TRBV10-1 and TRBJ2-1; possibly TRBD1 or TRBD2 for D (5 bases each). With 4 bases removed from V and 8 bases from J, the gap between germline ends came to 21 bases. Germline loops: CDR1 WNHNN, CDR2 SYGVQD (reference sequence). The CDR3 runs 16 residues. CDR3 sequence (DNA): TGCGCCAGCAGTGGGCCTCCGGGGCTGGCCGGGGATGAGCAGTTCTTC. Translation gives CASSGPPGLAGDEQFF.

The table lists this clonotype with many counts. This chain joins TRBV20-1 and TRBJ2-7; D unclear. Per germline, CDR1 DFQATT and CDR2 SNEGSKA (reference sequence). Trimming left V 0 bases short and J 2 bases short, with 17 bases between. CDR3 length: 16 residues. The CDR3: CSARDRVTDPPYEQYF. CDR3 in DNA: TGCAGTGCTAGAGACAGAGTTACAGACCCCCCCTACGAGCAGTACTTC.

There are a few counts of this clonotype. The chain carries TRBV11-2 and TRBJ1-3; a weak D match, TRBD1 (6 bases). This CDR3 has 14 amino acids. Germline loops: CDR1 SGHAT, CDR2 FQNNGV. V lost 5 bases and J 0 bases, leaving 8 bases between the germline ends. The CDR3 sequence is CASSRTDSGNTIYF. CDR3 nucleotide sequence: TGTGCCAGCAGCCGGACAGACTCTGGAAACACCATATATTTT.

This clonotype has more than one count but fewer than ten. The genes are TRBV4-1 and TRBJ1-2, with 9 bases that match TRBD1. This CDR3 contains 15 residues. Germline CDR1 reads MGHRA; CDR2 reads YSYEKL. V lost 6 bases, J lost 1 base, and 6 bases stayed unmatched. CDR3 residues: CASRGQGSGNYGYTF. In DNA, the CDR3 is TGCGCCAGCAGGGGACAGGGCTCGGGTAACTATGGCTACACCTTC.

This clonotype was counted many times. The chain employs TRBV3-1 and TRBJ2-5; D gene uncertain. Germline-derived CDR1 and CDR2 are LGHDT and YNNKEL (reference sequence). The CDR3 spans 16 residues. V lost 4 bases and J lost 3, with 18 bases in between. CDR3 in amino acids: CASSLIPGSTKETQYF. Written as DNA, the CDR3 is TGTGCCAGCAGCCTTATACCGGGTTCTACAAAAGAGACCCAGTACTTC.

In this sample, this clonotype turned up a few times. The chain carries TRBV28 and TRBJ1-3; possible D gene TRBD1, 6 bases. Germline assignment: CDR1 MDHEN and CDR2 SYDVKM. Trimming left V 5 bases short and J 6 bases short, with 14 bases between. This CDR3 has 14 residues. The CDR3 DNA reads as TGTGCCAGCAGTCCCCAGGGGCTAGAAAACACCATATATTTT. As protein: CASSPQGLENTIYF.

J is TRBJ1-5 and V is TRBV27; 10 bases map to TRBD1. Germline CDR1 and CDR2: MNHEY and SMNVEV (reference sequence). Unmatched junction bases numbered 10, after V lost 0 bases and J lost 5 bases. This CDR3 is built from 18 residues. CDR3 nucleotide sequence: TGTGCCAGCAGTTTATCGGGGACAGGGGCCTTGGGGGATCAGCCCCAGCATTTT. This sequence encodes CASSLSGTGALGDQPQHF.

Only a few counts were recorded for this clonotype. This may stem from a read error, because a much larger clone lies one nucleotide away. V gene TRBV12-3 or TRBV12-4 combines with J gene TRBJ1-1; possibly TRBD1 for D (6 bases). This CDR3 is built from 15 residues. Here the CDR3 DNA reads TGTGCCAGCAAACTTCGGACAGCTATGAACACTGAAGCTCTCTTT. This gives the protein CASKLRTAMNTEALF.

This sequence joins TRBV6-5 and TRBJ1-2; 10 nucleotides match TRBD1. Looked up from germline, CDR1 is MNHEY and CDR2 is SVGAGI. The CDR3 contains 16 residues. V trimming: 5 bases; J trimming: 5 bases; junction bases outside the gene matches: 11. CDR3 sequence reads: CASSRVTGGVHYGYTF. CDR3 DNA sequence: TGTGCCAGCAGTCGGGTGACAGGGGGCGTCCATTATGGCTACACCTTC.

This clonotype was counted only a few times. V and J are TRBV25-1 and TRBJ1-2; 9 nucleotides align to TRBD1. Germline values: CDR1 MGHDK, CDR2 SYGVNS. This CDR3 spans 13 amino acids. V trimming: 4 bases; J trimming: 8 bases; junction bases outside the gene matches: 5. The CDR3 is CASSGDRVRGYTF. The DNA of the CDR3 is TGTGCCAGCAGTGGGGACAGGGTTCGGGGCTACACCTTC.

This clonotype was picked up a small number of times. J is TRBJ2-1 and V is TRBV3-1, with unresolved D. This CDR3 region has 13 residues. CDR1 LGHDT and CDR2 YNNKEL come from the germline V gene (reference sequence). Trimming took off 7 bases at V and 7 bases at J, with 14 bases between the two ends. In nucleotides, the CDR3 is TGTGCCAGCACCACATTAGGGCGTAATGAGCAGTTCTTC. It is translated as CASTTLGRNEQFF.

V is TRBV25-1 and J is TRBJ1-2; maybe TRBD1 (5 bases). The CDR3 covers 12 residues. Germline CDR1 MGHDK, CDR2 SYGVNS. The germline V and J ends were trimmed by 4 bases and 8 bases, with 11 bases remaining between them. The CDR3 nucleotides are TGTGCCAGCAGTGCAGGGTCTGGCGGCTACACCTTC. The encoded protein is CASSAGSGGYTF.

The rearrangement joins TRBV6-1 to TRBJ2-7, with D hard to call. The J call may be faulty, since TRBJ2-1 better matches the DNA end. CDR3 length: 15 amino acids. Germline values: CDR1 MNHNS, CDR2 SASEGT. As DNA, the CDR3 is TGTGCCAGCAGTGAAGATCGTTGGGGATTCTACGAGCAGTTCTTC. Translating gives CASSEDRWGFYEQFF.

Concerning this clonotype: One base away lies a much larger clone, so this may be a sequencing read error. The CDR3 here is CASARTGRLPEAFF. CDR3 sequence (DNA): TGTGCCAGCGCCCGGACGGGACGGCTCCCTGAAGCTTTCTTT. The chain carries TRBV2 and TRBJ1-1; possible D gene TRBD1, 5 bases. Germline V lookup: CDR1 SNHLY, CDR2 FYNNEI. The length of the CDR3 is 14 residues. V lost 8 bases to trimming and J lost 6 bases, with 19 bases between them.

This chain uses TRBV3-1 with TRBJ2-7; TRBD2 matches at 11 bases. CDR3 length: 15 amino acids. With V trimmed by 3 bases and J by 2 bases, 3 bases remained unmatched. Germline CDR1 is LGHDT and CDR2 is YNNKEL (reference sequence). The CDR3 sequence is CASSHIAGGPYEQYF. DNA for the CDR3: TGTGCCAGCAGCCATATAGCGGGAGGGCCCTACGAGCAGTACTTC.

This clonotype has a count of ten or more. The chain is built from TRBV3-1 and TRBJ1-1; D is perhaps TRBD1 (5 bases). The CDR3 has 14 amino acids. The V end was cut by 1 base, the J end by 6 bases, with 12 bases between. Germline values: CDR1 LGHDT, CDR2 YNNKEL (reference sequence). CDR3 in amino acids: CASSQGGLGAEAFF. In DNA form, the CDR3 reads TGTGCCAGCAGCCAAGGAGGACTGGGGGCTGAAGCTTTCTTT.

Comments on this clonotype: As the CDR3 is not closed by the conserved phenylalanine or tryptophan, this likely results from a read error. The chain uses TRBV28 and TRBJ1-2; 8 bases match TRBD1. J gave up 7 bases and V 4 bases, and 11 bases lay outside the gene matches. Germline values: CDR1 MDHEN, CDR2 SYDVKM. The CDR3 covers 15 residues. In DNA, the CDR3 is TGTGCCAGCAGTTCCTCAGGGGGCGCTATTTCTGGCTACACCCTC. It is translated as CASSSSGGAISGYTL.

This clonotype was detected a few times. The CDR3 loop reads CAISEVAGPHNEQFF. The CDR3 DNA follows: TGTGCCATCAGTGAGGTAGCGGGACCCCACAATGAGCAGTTCTTC. V gene TRBV10-3 combines with J gene TRBJ2-1; 8 bases fit TRBD2. This CDR3 has 15 residues. V lost 2 bases to trimming and J lost 5 bases; unmatched junction nucleotides: 5. Per the germline V gene, CDR1 is ENHRY and CDR2 is SYGVKD.

About this clonotype: A read error may be the cause here, since a much bigger clone is one base away. The chain employs TRBV3-1 and TRBJ1-6; D may be TRBD1 (5 bases). Germline V lookup: CDR1 LGHDT, CDR2 YNNKEL (reference sequence). This CDR3 spans 17 amino acids. V was pared by 0 bases and J by 8 bases, with 17 bases between. The CDR3 DNA reads as TGTGCCAGCAGCCAAGAGGCGACAGATCCGGTTTATTCACCCCTCCACTTT. It codes for CASSQEATDPVYSPLHF. The full variable domain, in which reference TRBV3-1 and TRBJ1-6 provide the parts outside the CDR3, is DTAVSQTPKYLVTQMGNDKSIKCEQNLGHDTMYWYKQDSKKFLKIMFSYNNKELIINETVPNRFSPKSPDKAHLNLHINSLELGDSAVYFCASSQEATDPVYSPLHFGNGTRLTVT.

This clonotype was seen repeatedly, ten times or more. This rearrangement joins TRBV30 to TRBJ2-5; 7 bases line up with TRBD2. The CDR3 spans 16 residues. The junction had 8 bases not matched to a gene; V was cut back by 0 bases and J by 1 base. Per germline, CDR1 GTSNPN and CDR2 SVGIG (reference sequence). CDR3: CAWSVASSGIQETQYF. CDR3 in DNA: TGTGCCTGGAGTGTAGCGTCTAGCGGTATCCAAGAGACCCAGTACTTC.

A few counts support this clonotype. This chain joins TRBV12-3 or TRBV12-4 and TRBJ1-2; TRBD1 agrees at 7 bases. The V and J ends lost 7 bases and 7 bases, in that order; junction bases with no gene match: 12. The CDR3 loop spans 14 amino acids. The CDR3 bases are TGTGCCAGCACCCAAGACAGGGTGAAGAGTGGCTACACCTTC. Its protein is CASTQDRVKSGYTF.

This clonotype was counted only a few times. This chain joins TRBV6-2 or TRBV6-3 and TRBJ2-1; 8 bases match TRBD2. The ends lost 6 bases at V and 4 bases at J; junction bases unmatched: 8. Germline V lookup: CDR1 MNHEY, CDR2 SVGEGT. The CDR3 consists of 15 residues. CDR3 in DNA: TGTGCCAGCAGGGAAGCGGGGGAGGGTTACAATGAGCAGTTCTTC. Translating it yields CASREAGEGYNEQFF.

Comments on this clonotype: A read error may explain this, as a much larger clone is one base away. The gene calls are TRBV2 and TRBJ2-1, with 8 bases fitting TRBD2. The CDR3 is made up of 14 amino acids. From germline, CDR1 is SNHLY and CDR2 FYNNEI. CDR3 sequence: CASSWSGSINGQFF. CDR3 bases: TGTGCCAGCAGTTGGAGCGGGAGCATTAATGGGCAGTTCTTC.

The chain employs TRBV7-9 and TRBJ1-2; TRBD1 agrees at 9 bases. CDR1 is SEHNR, CDR2 FQNEAQ, per germline (reference sequence). Trimming at V came to 4 bases and at J to 7 bases, leaving 10 bases not matched to a gene. The CDR3 runs 15 residues. CDR3 DNA sequence: TGTGCCAGCAGCTCCCCACCACAGGGGGCGCGTGGCTACACCTTC. Translating it yields CASSSPPQGARGYTF.

This clonotype appeared a single time. This rearrangement joins TRBV6-5 to TRBJ2-7; TRBD1 agrees at 8 bases. The CDR3 spans 16 residues. Trimming cost V 1 base and J 3 bases; bases outside gene matches: 8. Germline assignment: CDR1 MNHEY and CDR2 SVGAGI. The CDR3 sequence is CASSYLSGGANYEQYF. The CDR3 DNA sequence: TGTGCCAGCAGTTACTTGTCAGGGGGCGCCAACTACGAGCAGTACTTC.

In its sample, this clonotype was seen many times. This chain joins TRBV10-3 and TRBJ2-3; no clear D gene. CDR1 is ENHRY, CDR2 SYGVKD, per germline. V lost 6 bases to trimming and J lost 2 bases, with 9 bases between them. CDR3 length: 13 residues. The CDR3 DNA follows: TGTGCCATCAGCGAAGATTTCACAGATACGCAGTATTTT. Its translation is CAISEDFTDTQYF.

Remarks on this clonotype: This sequence may be a read error, since a much larger clone differs from it by one base. The chain employs TRBV28 and TRBJ2-7; possibly TRBD1 for D (6 bases). The germline V gene encodes CDR1 MDHEN and CDR2 SYDVKM. Between the trimmed V and J ends, which lost 10 bases and 1 base, there was a span of 11 bases. CDR3 length: 12 residues. CDR3: CANTTGSYEQYF. CDR3 DNA: TGTGCCAACACGACAGGATCCTACGAGCAGTACTTC.

This clonotype occurred many times. V usage is TRBV5-8 and J usage is TRBJ1-2, with D uncertain. The V gene's germline CDR1 is SGHTS and CDR2 YDEGEE. The CDR3 sequence is 13 residues long. The V and J ends lost 2 bases and 5 bases respectively, with 10 bases between them. CDR3 DNA sequence: TGTGCCAGCAGCTTAGGACCATCGTATGGCTACACCTTC. Amino acids: CASSLGPSYGYTF.